A selection of T cell receptor beta chains follows, all from one sample in a study of breast tumors, draining lymph nodes, adjacent tissues. From the multiplex PCR reads, TCRdb called clonotypes with MiXCR, one entry per CDR3 protein. The table has 70,000 or so distinct CDR3 sequences, around two fifths seen once. Sample: breast tumor tissue. Receptors originate from a female donor with breast cancer. Some clones in this sample may be carry-over from other donors' samples. Each CDR3 is given with its conserved first and last residue. The D gene is left open where the match is weak. Clone size is stated in some rows and not others, as once, few, many or a class when expanded.

TRBJ2-7,TRBV6-6,TRBD1,NA,TGTGCCAGCAGTCCCCGGGGACAGGGTGGGAGCTACGAGCAGTACTTC,CASSPRGQGGSYEQYF
TRBJ1-5,TRBV19,NA,once,TGTGCCAGTAGTTCCCGGGTTAGACGGCCCCAGCATTTT,CASSSRVRRPQHF
TRBJ2-7,TRBV20-1,TRBD2,NA,TGCAGTGCTAGAGAGGGACTAGCGGGGGTGTCCTACGAGCAGTACTTC,CSAREGLAGVSYEQYF
TRBJ2-5,TRBV13,TRBD2,NA,TGTGCCAGCAGCACCTTCCTAGAGCGGGGGGGCGGGGAGACCCAGTACTTC,CASSTFLERGGGETQYF
TRBJ2-5,TRBV12-3/TRBV12-4,TRBD1,NA,TGTGCCAGCAGTTCGGCATCGATGGGCAGGGGGCAAGAGACCCAGTACTTC,CASSSASMGRGQETQYF
TRBJ2-3,TRBV12-3/TRBV12-4,NA,many,TGTGCCAGCACCGTTGCAAGAGGAACAGATACGCAGTATTTT,CASTVARGTDTQYF
TRBJ1-3,TRBV7-8,TRBD1,many,TGTGCCAGCAGCCTCCAGACGACAGGGGTTGGAAACACCATATATTTT,CASSLQTTGVGNTIYF
TRBJ2-7,TRBV7-9,NA,many,TGTGCCAGCAGCGATGAGGGACAACCCGAGCAGTACTTC,CASSDEGQPEQYF
TRBJ2-1,TRBV6-5,NA,many,TGTGCCAGCAGCTCCGGTGTGTGGAATGAGCAGTTCTTC,CASSSGVWNEQFF
TRBJ2-1,TRBV6-1,NA,few,TGTGCCAGCAGTCAACGGGACGGGCTAATCGATGAGCAGTTCTTC,CASSQRDGLIDEQFF
TRBJ1-1,TRBV10-3,NA,NA,TGTGCCATCAGTGAGTACAGCGGTGATTTCTTT,CAISEYSGDFF
TRBJ2-2,TRBV11-3,NA,many,TGTGCCAGCAGCTTAGGCCGGGTAGACGGCGGGGAGCTGTTTTTT,CASSLGRVDGGELFF
TRBJ2-1,TRBV12-3/TRBV12-4,NA,NA,TGTGCCAGCAGTTTAGCGGGGGGGGGGCAGAATGAGCAGTTCTTC,CASSLAGGGQNEQFF
TRBJ1-2,TRBV27,NA,few,TGTGCCAGCAGTCCCCACGGGAGGGACCGTACCGGCTTTGGCTACACCTTC,CASSPHGRDRTGFGYTF
TRBJ2-7,TRBV5-1,TRBD1,many,TGCGCCAGCAGCTCTACGACAGGGGGCAGGTACGAGCAGTACTTC,CASSSTTGGRYEQYF
TRBJ1-2,TRBV29-1,NA,many,TGCAGCGTTGATGGCGGATTTAGGGCCTATGGCTACACCTTC,CSVDGGFRAYGYTF
TRBJ1-5,TRBV4-2,NA,many,TGTGCCAGCAGCCAAGCGGGGGGTTCTCGCAATCAGCCCCAGCATTTT,CASSQAGGSRNQPQHF
TRBJ1-2,TRBV25-1,NA,NA,TGTGCCAGCAGTGAATCCCGGCCTCCTTATGGCTACACCTTT,CASSESRPPYGYTF
TRBJ2-5,TRBV20-1,TRBD1,NA,TGCAGTGCTAGGGGGACAGGCTCTGGGGAGGAGACCCAGTACTTC,CSARGTGSGEETQYF
TRBJ2-1,TRBV19,NA,many,TGTGCCAGTAGTATATGGAATGTGAATGAGCAGTTCTTC,CASSIWNVNEQFF
TRBJ2-3,TRBV7-2,TRBD2,NA,TGTGCCAGCAGCCAAGATCGGTCGAGCGGGAGGGCCTTAACAGATACGCAGTATTTT,CASSQDRSSGRALTDTQYF
TRBJ2-3,TRBV11-3,NA,NA,TGTGCCAGCAAATCAATCCGGGGCGGTGTGGCACGCACAGATACGCAGTATTTT,CASKSIRGGVARTDTQYF
TRBJ2-7,TRBV5-1,TRBD1,many,TGCGCCAGCAGCTTGGTAGGTAACAGGGGGAACGAGCAGTACTTC,CASSLVGNRGNEQYF
TRBJ2-6,TRBV18,TRBD2,NA,TGTGCCAGCTCAGGCGGACTAGCGGGGCTAGTTGGGGCCAACGTCCTGACTTTC,CASSGGLAGLVGANVLTF
TRBJ2-3,TRBV7-2,TRBD2,NA,TGTGCCAGCAGCTTCACCCCACTAGCGGGAACAGATACGCAGTATTTT,CASSFTPLAGTDTQYF
TRBJ2-5,TRBV2,TRBD2,NA,TGTGCCAGAGGAAGCGGGGCATCCCGTAAACAAGAGACCCAGTACTTC,CARGSGASRKQETQYF
TRBJ2-3,TRBV7-2,TRBD2,NA,TGTGCCAGCAGCTCTAGCGGGAGGGCCGGGAATGAGCAGTATTTT,CASSSSGRAGNEQYF
TRBJ1-1,TRBV19,NA,NA,TGTGCCAGTAGTATAGGGGCGAACACTGAAGCTTTCTTT,CASSIGANTEAFF
TRBJ2-1,TRBV9,NA,NA,TGTGCCAGCAGCTCTGGCCGCCCCTACAATGAGCAGTTCTTC,CASSSGRPYNEQFF
TRBJ2-1,TRBV7-2,NA,many,TGTGCCAGCAGCTACCGGGACTCCGTTGAGCAGTTCTTC,CASSYRDSVEQFF
TRBJ2-7,TRBV20-1,TRBD1,NA,TGCAGTGCCACGGACAGGGGGCCGAACGAGCAGTACTTC,CSATDRGPNEQYF
TRBJ2-5,TRBV7-9,TRBD1,many,TGTGCCAGCACCCCCGGGACAGCTTTTTCCCTCCAAGAGACCCAGTACTTC,CASTPGTAFSLQETQYF
TRBJ2-3,TRBV7-2,NA,many,TGTGCCAGCAGCCGTTCCGAGGCGGATACGCAGTATTTT,CASSRSEADTQYF
TRBJ1-6,TRBV20-1,NA,NA,TGCAGTGCTAGACGTAATGAGCAGATTAATTCGCCCCTCCATTTT,CSARRNEQINSPLHF
TRBJ1-2,TRBV24-1,TRBD1,many,TGTGCCACGGAGGGACGGACAGGAGTCTACTATGGCTACACCTTC,CATEGRTGVYYGYTF
TRBJ2-7,TRBV20-1,TRBD2,once,TGCAGTGCTAGACCGGGACTAGCGGGAGCGCCGGTGCAGTACTTC,CSARPGLAGAPVQYF
TRBJ1-1,TRBV4-1,NA,many,TGCGCCAGCAGCCAAGTCAGGGAGGTGAACACTGAAGCTTTCTTT,CASSQVREVNTEAFF
TRBJ2-4,TRBV24-1,TRBD1,NA,TGTGCCACCAGTGACCGGACAGGAAACATTCAGTACTTC,CATSDRTGNIQYF
TRBJ2-7,TRBV5-5,TRBD1,many,TGTGCCAGCGCCGACAGGGGGACCTCCTACGAGCAGTACTTC,CASADRGTSYEQYF
TRBJ2-3,TRBV29-1,NA,NA,TGCAGCGTTGAGGGTGGGGGGCAGTACACAGATACGCAGTATTTT,CSVEGGGQYTDTQYF
TRBJ2-3,TRBV10-1,TRBD2,once,TGCGCCGGCAGTTCGCAAGGCGGGAGGCTAGATACGCAGTATTTT,CAGSSQGGRLDTQYF
TRBJ1-5,TRBV5-4,TRBD1,NA,TGTGCCAGCAGCCACAGGGGATCCTACGAGCATTTT,CASSHRGSYEHF
TRBJ2-1,TRBV5-8,NA,NA,TGTGCCAGCAGCTTGGAAAATCCCAATGAGCAGTTCTTC,CASSLENPNEQFF
TRBJ2-5,TRBV11-2,TRBD2,NA,TGTGCCAGCAGCTCTCCGAGCGGGGCGGCGGGGGAGACCCAGTACTTC,CASSSPSGAAGETQYF
TRBJ1-2,TRBV7-9,TRBD1,many,TGTGCCAGCAGCCCTCGACAGGGGAAGGCTTATGGCTACACCTTC,CASSPRQGKAYGYTF
TRBJ1-3,TRBV9,TRBD1,NA,TGTGCCAGCAGCCCTAACCTACAGGGGGCGGGCAGCCCCAGCATATATTTT,CASSPNLQGAGSPSIYF
TRBJ2-6,TRBV29-1,NA,few,TGCAGCGTTGCCGGGGCCAACGTCCTGACTTTC,CSVAGANVLTF
TRBJ2-1,TRBV7-3,NA,many,TGTGCCAGCAGCTTAACGGGGGGCTCTAACAATGAGCAGTTCTTC,CASSLTGGSNNEQFF
TRBJ1-4,TRBV29-1,NA,NA,TGCAGCGCCAGGACGGGCGGAACTAATGAAAAACTGTTTTTT,CSARTGGTNEKLFF
TRBJ1-3,TRBV10-1,NA,NA,TGCGCCAGCAGTGATTGTGCGGGAAACACCATATATTTT,CASSDCAGNTIYF
TRBJ2-5,TRBV11-2,NA,NA,TGTGCCAGCAGCTTAGGGGGTGAAGCGACCCAGTACTTC,CASSLGGEATQYF
TRBJ2-2,TRBV9,NA,many,TGTGCCAGCAGAGCCGGACAGTCGAACACCGGGGAGCTGTTTTTT,CASRAGQSNTGELFF
TRBJ2-3,TRBV24-1,TRBD2,NA,TGTGCCACCAGCCCGGGACTAGCGATAGCAGATACGCAGTATTTT,CATSPGLAIADTQYF
TRBJ1-2,TRBV4-2,NA,NA,TGTGCCAGCAGCCAGAGGGAGCGGGGCCCAATCATATATGGCTACACCTTC,CASSQRERGPIIYGYTF
TRBJ1-5,TRBV18,NA,NA,TGTGCCAGCTCAGCAAGGGACGAGCAAGAGCAGCCCCAGCATTTT,CASSARDEQEQPQHF
TRBJ2-2,TRBV2,TRBD2,many,TGTGCCAGCAAGCCTAGCGGGGGGGCGGTCACCGGGGAGCTGTTTTTT,CASKPSGGAVTGELFF
TRBJ2-7,TRBV5-8,TRBD1,medium-sized,TGTGCCAGCAGCTTAGGGGGCAAGAGCTCCTACGAGCAGTACTTC,CASSLGGKSSYEQYF
TRBJ2-2,TRBV10-3,TRBD1,few,TGTGCCATCAGGACCCCGACAGGGTTCGCCACCGAGGAGCTGTTTTTT,CAIRTPTGFATEELFF
TRBJ2-5,TRBV11-1,NA,many,TGTGCCAGCAGCCCCGCCCGATCGACGTCGCCAGAGACCCAGTACTTC,CASSPARSTSPETQYF
TRBJ2-1,TRBV15,NA,NA,TGTGCCACCAGCAGCTTGGGGTACAGTGAGCAGTTCTTC,CATSSLGYSEQFF